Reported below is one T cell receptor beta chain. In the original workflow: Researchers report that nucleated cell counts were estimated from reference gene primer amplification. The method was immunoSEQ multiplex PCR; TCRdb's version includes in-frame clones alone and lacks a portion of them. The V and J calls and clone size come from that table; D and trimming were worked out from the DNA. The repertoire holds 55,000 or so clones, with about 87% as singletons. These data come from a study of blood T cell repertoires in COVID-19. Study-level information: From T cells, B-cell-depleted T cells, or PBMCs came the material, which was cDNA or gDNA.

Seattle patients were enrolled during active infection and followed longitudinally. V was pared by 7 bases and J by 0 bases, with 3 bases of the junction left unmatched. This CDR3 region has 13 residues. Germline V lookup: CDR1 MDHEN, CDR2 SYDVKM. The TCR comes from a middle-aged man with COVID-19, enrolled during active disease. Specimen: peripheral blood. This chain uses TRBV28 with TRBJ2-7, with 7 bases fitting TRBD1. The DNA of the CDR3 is TGTGCCAGCAACGACAGGGCCTCCTACGAGCAGTACTTC. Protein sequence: CASNDRASYEQYF.